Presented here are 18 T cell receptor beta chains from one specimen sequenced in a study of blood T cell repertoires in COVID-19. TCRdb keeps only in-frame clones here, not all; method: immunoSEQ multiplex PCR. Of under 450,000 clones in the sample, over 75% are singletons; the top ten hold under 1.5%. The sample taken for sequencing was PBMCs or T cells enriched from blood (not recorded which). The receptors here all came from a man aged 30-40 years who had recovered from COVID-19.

Here the CDR3 DNA reads TGCGCCACTGAAACTCGCGGGACAGGGGGAAGTCAGCCCCAGCATTTT. Amino acid sequence: CATETRGTGGSQPQHF. The chain is built from TRBV10-1 and TRBJ1-5; 11 bases map to TRBD1. Germline V gene sequence: CDR1 WNHNN, CDR2 SYGVQD (reference sequence). The V gene end was trimmed by 10 bases and the J gene end by 6 bases; junction bases not matched to a gene: 14. This CDR3 contains 16 residues.

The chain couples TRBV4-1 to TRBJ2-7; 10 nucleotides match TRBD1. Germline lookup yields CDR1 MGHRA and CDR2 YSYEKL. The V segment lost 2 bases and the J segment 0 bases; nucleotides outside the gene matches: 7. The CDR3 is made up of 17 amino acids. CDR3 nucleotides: TGCGCCAGCAGCCAACGATCCGGGACAGGGGTCTCCTACGAGCAGTACTTC. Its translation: CASSQRSGTGVSYEQYF.

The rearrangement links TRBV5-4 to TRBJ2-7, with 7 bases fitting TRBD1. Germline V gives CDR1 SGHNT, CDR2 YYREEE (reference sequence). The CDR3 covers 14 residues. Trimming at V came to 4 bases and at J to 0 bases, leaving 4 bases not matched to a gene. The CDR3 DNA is TGTGCCAGCAGCCTAGGGACAGACTCCTACGAGCAGTACTTC. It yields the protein CASSLGTDSYEQYF. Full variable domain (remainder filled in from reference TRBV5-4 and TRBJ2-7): ETGVTQSPTHLIKTRGQQVTLRCSSQSGHNTVSWYQQALGQGPQFIFQYYREEENGRGNFPPRFSGLQFPNYSSELNVNALELDDSALYLCASSLGTDSYEQYFGPGTRLTVT.

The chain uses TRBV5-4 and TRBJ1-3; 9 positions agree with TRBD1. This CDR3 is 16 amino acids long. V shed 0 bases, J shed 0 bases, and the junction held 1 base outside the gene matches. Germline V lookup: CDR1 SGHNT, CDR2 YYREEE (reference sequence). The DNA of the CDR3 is TGTGCCAGCAGCTTGGTGGGACAGGGCTCTGGAAACACCATATATTTT. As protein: CASSLVGQGSGNTIYF.

CDR3 nucleotide sequence: TGCGCCAGCAGCTTGGCCTGGAAAGCGGGGGATCCCTACGAGCAGTACTTC. It specifies CASSLAWKAGDPYEQYF. This chain uses TRBV5-1 with TRBJ2-7; TRBD2 matches at 8 bases. V shed 0 bases and J 2 bases; nucleotides not matched to a gene: 10. Per germline, CDR1 SGHRS and CDR2 YFSETQ. This CDR3 comprises 17 residues.

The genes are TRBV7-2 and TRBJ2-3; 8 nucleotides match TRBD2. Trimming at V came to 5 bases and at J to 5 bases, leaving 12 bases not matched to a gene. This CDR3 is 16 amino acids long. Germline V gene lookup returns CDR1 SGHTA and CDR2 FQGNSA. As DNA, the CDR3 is TGTGCCAGCAGCCCGAATAGCGGGGCTAAGGGAGATACGCAGTATTTT. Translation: CASSPNSGAKGDTQYF.

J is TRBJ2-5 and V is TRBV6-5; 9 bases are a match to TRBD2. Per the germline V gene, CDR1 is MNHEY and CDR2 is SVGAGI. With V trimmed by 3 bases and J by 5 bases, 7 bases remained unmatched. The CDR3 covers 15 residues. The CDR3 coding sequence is TGTGCCAGCAGTTATAGCGGGGGTCCCGTGGAGACCCAGTACTTC. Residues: CASSYSGGPVETQYF.

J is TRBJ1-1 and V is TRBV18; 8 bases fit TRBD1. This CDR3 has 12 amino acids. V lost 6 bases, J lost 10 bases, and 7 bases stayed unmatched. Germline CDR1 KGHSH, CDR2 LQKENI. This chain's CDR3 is CASSPGQGRAFF. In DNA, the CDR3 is TGTGCCAGCTCCCCCGGACAGGGAAGAGCTTTCTTT.

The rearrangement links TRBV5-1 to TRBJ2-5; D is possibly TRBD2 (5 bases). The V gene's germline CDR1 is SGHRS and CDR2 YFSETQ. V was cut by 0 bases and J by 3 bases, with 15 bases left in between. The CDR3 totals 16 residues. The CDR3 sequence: CASSLGSWLGKETQYF. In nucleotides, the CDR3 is TGCGCCAGCAGCTTGGGGTCCTGGCTCGGGAAAGAGACCCAGTACTTC.

CDR3 sequence: CASSVAAGGYEQYF. The CDR3 bases are TGTGCCAGCAGCGTAGCTGCAGGGGGGTACGAGCAGTACTTC. This rearrangement joins TRBV9 to TRBJ2-7; a weak D match, TRBD1 (7 bases). Trimming took off 0 bases at V and 4 bases at J, with 11 bases between the two ends. Germline V CDR1 and CDR2: SGDLS, YYNGEE. This CDR3 has 14 residues. Complete variable domain (other parts from reference TRBV9 and TRBJ2-7): DSGVTQTPKHLITATGQRVTLRCSPRSGDLSVYWYQQSLDQGLQFLIQYYNGEERAKGNILERFSAQQFPDLHSELNLSSLELGDSALYFCASSVAAGGYEQYFGPGTRLTVT.

CDR3 sequence: CASSEEGDRAPFEQYF. The CDR3 DNA reads TGTGCCAGCAGTGAAGAGGGGGACAGGGCCCCCTTCGAGCAGTACTTC. The chain joins TRBV6-1 to TRBJ2-7; 9 bases map to TRBD1. This CDR3 contains 16 residues. Germline trimming cut 1 base from V and 6 bases from J; bases unmatched to any gene: 10. Germline-derived CDR1 and CDR2 are MNHNS and SASEGT.

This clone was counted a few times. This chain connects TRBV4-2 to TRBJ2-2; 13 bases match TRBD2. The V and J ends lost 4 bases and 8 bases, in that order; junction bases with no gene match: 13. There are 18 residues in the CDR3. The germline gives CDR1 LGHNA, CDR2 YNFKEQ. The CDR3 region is CASSLRTSGGYPRGELFF. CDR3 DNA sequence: TGTGCCAGCAGCCTCCGGACTAGCGGGGGATACCCGCGGGGGGAGCTGTTTTTT.

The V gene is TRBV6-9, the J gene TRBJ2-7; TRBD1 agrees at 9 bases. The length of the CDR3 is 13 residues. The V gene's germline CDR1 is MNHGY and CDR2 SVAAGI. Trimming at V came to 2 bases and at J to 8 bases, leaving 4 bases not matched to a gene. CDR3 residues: CASSYGDRVKQYF. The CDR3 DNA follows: TGTGCCAGCAGTTATGGGGACAGGGTTAAGCAGTACTTC.

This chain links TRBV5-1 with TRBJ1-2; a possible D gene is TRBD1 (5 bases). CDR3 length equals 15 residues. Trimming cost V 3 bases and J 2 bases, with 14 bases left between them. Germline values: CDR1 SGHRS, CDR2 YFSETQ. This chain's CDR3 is CASSWGDTGNYGYTF. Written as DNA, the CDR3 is TGCGCCAGCAGCTGGGGGGATACAGGCAACTATGGCTACACCTTC.

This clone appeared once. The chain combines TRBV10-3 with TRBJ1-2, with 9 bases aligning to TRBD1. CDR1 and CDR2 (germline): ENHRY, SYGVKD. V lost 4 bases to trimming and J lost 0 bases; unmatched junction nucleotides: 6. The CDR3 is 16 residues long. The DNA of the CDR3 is TGTGCCATCAGTGGAACAGGACAGGGGCCTAACTATGGCTACACCTTC. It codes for CAISGTGQGPNYGYTF.

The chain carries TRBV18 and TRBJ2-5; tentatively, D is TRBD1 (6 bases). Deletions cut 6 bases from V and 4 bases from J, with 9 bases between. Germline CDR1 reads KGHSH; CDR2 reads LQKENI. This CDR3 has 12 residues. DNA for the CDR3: TGTGCCAGCTCCCGCAGGGGAGAGACCCAGTACTTC. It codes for CASSRRGETQYF.

The CDR3 DNA reads as TGTGCCAGCAGTTACGGTCAGGGGGCGGGTAGCACTGAAGCTTTCTTT. Its protein product is CASSYGQGAGSTEAFF. The chain is built from TRBV6-5 and TRBJ1-1, with 8 bases lining up with TRBD1. The CDR3 is 16 amino acids. Per the germline V gene, CDR1 is MNHEY and CDR2 is SVGAGI. Unmatched junction bases numbered 9, after V lost 2 bases and J lost 4 bases.

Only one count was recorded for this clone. This CDR3 is CASCRDSGPYEQYF. In DNA form, the CDR3 reads TGTGCCAGTTGCCGGGACAGCGGCCCCTACGAGCAGTACTTC. This rearrangement joins TRBV2 to TRBJ2-7; 7 nucleotides match TRBD1. Germline V gene data show CDR1 as SNHLY and CDR2 as FYNNEI. The CDR3 is 14 residues long. V shed 9 bases, J shed 2 bases, and the junction held 10 bases outside the gene matches.